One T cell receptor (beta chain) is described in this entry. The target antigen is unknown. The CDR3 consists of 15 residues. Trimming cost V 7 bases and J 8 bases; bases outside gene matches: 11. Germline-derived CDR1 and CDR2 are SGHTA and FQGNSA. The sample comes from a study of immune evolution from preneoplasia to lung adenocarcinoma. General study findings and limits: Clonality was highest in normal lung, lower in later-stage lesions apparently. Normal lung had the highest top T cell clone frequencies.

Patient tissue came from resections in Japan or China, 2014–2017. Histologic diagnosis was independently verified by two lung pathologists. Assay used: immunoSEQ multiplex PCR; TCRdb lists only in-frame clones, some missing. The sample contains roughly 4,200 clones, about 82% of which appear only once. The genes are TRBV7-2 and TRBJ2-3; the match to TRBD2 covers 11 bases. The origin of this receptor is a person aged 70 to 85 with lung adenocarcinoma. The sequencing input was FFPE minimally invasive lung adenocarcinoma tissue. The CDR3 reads CASTFIAGGAGTQYF. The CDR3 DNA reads TGTGCCAGCACCTTCATAGCGGGGGGGGCCGGTACGCAGTATTTT. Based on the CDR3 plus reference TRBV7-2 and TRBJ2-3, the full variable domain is GAGVSQSPSNKVTEKGKDVELRCDPISGHTALYWYRQSLGQGLEFLIYFQGNSAPDKSGLPSDRFSAERTGGSVSTLTIQRTQQEDSAVYLCASTFIAGGAGTQYFGPGTRLTVL.